This T cell receptor beta chain is from a study of identical twins. Only healthy Caucasians were included as donors. This CDR3 has 17 amino acids. V dropped 6 bases and J dropped 3; count of bases not matched to a gene: 13. This clonotype has only a few counts. TCRdb independently ran MiXCR on the 5' RACE reads; one entry per CDR3 protein. Among fewer than 900,000 distinct CDR3 sequences, around 20% were seen once, and the ten largest hold roughly 4%. These same records also appear under a second study, on T cells expressing NK-cell markers. As that study records: Seven donors tested HCMV-seropositive and one tested seronegative among the eight sequenced. The contribution of dominant NKG2C+ clonotypes to CD8+ T cells in more than five donors was roughly 1.0-7.5%.

V usage is TRBV12-3 or TRBV12-4 and J usage is TRBJ2-1; 8 positions agree with TRBD1. This clonotype originated in a woman younger than 35 in good health. Material: PBMCs. The CDR3 DNA is TGTGCCAGCAGATATCGTATGTGGGACAGGAACTACAATGAGCAGTTCTTC. This encodes CASRYRMWDRNYNEQFF.